The subject of this entry is one T cell receptor (beta chain). Its target is unknown. This sample was taken from a study of T cells in tumors after PD-1 blockade. Points from the study as a whole: Some novel exhausted tumor clones appeared in pre-treatment blood, suggesting peripheral recruitment.

Input was about 616 ng to 6,500 ng of genomic DNA from tumor or blood. The CDR3 sequence is 14 residues long. From germline, CDR1 is SGHNT and CDR2 YENEEA. Losses at the gene ends were 5 bases for V and 12 bases for J; bases not matched to a gene: 11. TCRdb's table, derived via immunoSEQ multiplex PCR, lists solely in-frame clones and lacks some. Among roughly 33,000 clones listed, roughly 78% were seen once. This material consisted of PBMCs, taken before anti-PD-1 treatment. This sequence was found in a human donor with basal cell carcinoma. This chain uses TRBV11-3 with TRBJ2-1; 9 positions match TRBD2. The CDR3 DNA reads as TGTGCCAGCAGCGTCGCGGGCGGGAGGGTACTGCAGTTCTTC. Protein: CASSVAGGRVLQFF.